Sequencing of this T cell receptor (beta chain) was carried out in a study of shared clonotypes between healthy human individuals. The V gene end was trimmed by 5 bases and the J gene end by 8 bases; junction bases not matched to a gene: 11. Germline CDR1 is LNHNV and CDR2 is YYDKDF (reference sequence). CDR3 length: 14 amino acids. For sorted subsets, 150 to 200 ng DNA per replicate equaled about 27,000 T cell genomes. The table came from immunoSEQ multiplex PCR; TCRdb's copy has only in-frame clones and leaves some out. This repertoire shows roughly 1,800,000 clones, approximately 94% found once; its top ten account for 1.2%. Study-level points and caveats: A handful of donors held approximately 4.6% of naive CD4 clonotypes in common.

Positive CCR7 selection of CD45RO-negative cells yielded the naive CD8 cells, and terminally differentiated effector memory CD45RA+ cells were excluded. Everyone who donated was a Caucasian adult who lived in Nashville, Tennessee. Note on this clone: The antigen remains unidentified.

The material sequenced was naive CD8+ T cells sorted from blood. The sequence was obtained from a man between 18 and 29 years old in good health. J is TRBJ1-2 and V is TRBV15; 7 bases map to TRBD1. CDR3 protein: CATSAETGTGGYTF. CDR3 nucleotides: TGTGCCACCAGCGCCGAGACAGGGACCGGGGGCTACACCTTC. Together with reference TRBV15 and TRBJ1-2, the CDR3 gives the full variable domain: DAMVIQNPRYQVTQFGKPVTLSCSQTLNHNVMYWYQQKSSQAPKLLFHYYDKDFNNEADTPDNFQSRRPNTSFCFLDIRSPGLGDTAMYLCATSAETGTGGYTFGSGTRLTVV.